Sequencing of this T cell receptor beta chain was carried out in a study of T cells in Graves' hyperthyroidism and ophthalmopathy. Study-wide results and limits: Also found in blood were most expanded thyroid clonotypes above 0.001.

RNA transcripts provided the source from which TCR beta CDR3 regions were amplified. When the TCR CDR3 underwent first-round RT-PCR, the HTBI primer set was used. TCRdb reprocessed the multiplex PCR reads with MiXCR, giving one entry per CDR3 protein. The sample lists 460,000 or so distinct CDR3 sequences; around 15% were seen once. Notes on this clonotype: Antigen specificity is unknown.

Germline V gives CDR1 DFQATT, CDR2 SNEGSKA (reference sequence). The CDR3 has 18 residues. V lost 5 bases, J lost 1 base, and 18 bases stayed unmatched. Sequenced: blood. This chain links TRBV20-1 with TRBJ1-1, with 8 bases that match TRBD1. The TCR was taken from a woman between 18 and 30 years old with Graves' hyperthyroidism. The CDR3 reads CSASGPFVGQGANTEAFF. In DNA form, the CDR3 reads TGCAGTGCTTCTGGGCCCTTTGTTGGACAGGGAGCGAACACTGAAGCTTTCTTT.